The source of this TCR beta chain is a study of cytomegalovirus exposure and HLA in healthy donors. This CDR3 is 14 amino acids long. With 2 bases removed from V and 3 bases from J, the gap between germline ends came to 10 bases. Per the germline V gene, CDR1 is KGHSH and CDR2 is LQKENI. PCR was performed using 60 Vbeta and 13 Jbeta primers. Assay used: immunoSEQ multiplex PCR; TCRdb lists only in-frame clones, some missing. This sample has 150,000 or so clones, with more than 60% found just once. Sequences were obtained from PBMCs. The TCR sequence derives from a man between 35 and 55 years old in good health and CMV-seropositive. The chain has TRBV18 and TRBJ1-1; no reliable D call. The CDR3 loop is CASSPKVGDTEAFF. The CDR3 DNA reads TGTGCCAGCTCACCAAAAGTGGGAGACACTGAAGCTTTCTTT.